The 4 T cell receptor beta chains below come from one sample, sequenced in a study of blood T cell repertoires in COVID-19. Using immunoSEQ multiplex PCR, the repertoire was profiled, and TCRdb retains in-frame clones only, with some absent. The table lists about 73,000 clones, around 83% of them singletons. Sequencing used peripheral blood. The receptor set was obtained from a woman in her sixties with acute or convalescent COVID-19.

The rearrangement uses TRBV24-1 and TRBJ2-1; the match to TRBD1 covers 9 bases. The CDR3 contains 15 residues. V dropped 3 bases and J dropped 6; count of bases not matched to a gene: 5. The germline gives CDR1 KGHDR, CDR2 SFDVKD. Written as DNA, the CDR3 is TGTGCCACCAGTGATCCGGGACAGGGTTTCAATGAGCAGTTCTTC. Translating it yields CATSDPGQGFNEQFF.

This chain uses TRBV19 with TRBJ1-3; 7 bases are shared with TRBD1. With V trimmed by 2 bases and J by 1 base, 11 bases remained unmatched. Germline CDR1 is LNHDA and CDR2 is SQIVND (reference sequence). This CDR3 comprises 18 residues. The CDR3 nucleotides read TGTGCCAGTAGTATACGACAGGGCCGAGGTGTATCTGGAAACACCATATATTTT. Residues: CASSIRQGRGVSGNTIYF.

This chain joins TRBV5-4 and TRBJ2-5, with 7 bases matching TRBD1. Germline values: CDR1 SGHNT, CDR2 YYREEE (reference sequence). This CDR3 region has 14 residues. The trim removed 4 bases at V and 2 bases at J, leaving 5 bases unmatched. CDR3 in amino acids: CASSPGQQQETQYF. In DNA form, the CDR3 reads TGTGCCAGCAGCCCGGGACAGCAACAAGAGACCCAGTACTTC.

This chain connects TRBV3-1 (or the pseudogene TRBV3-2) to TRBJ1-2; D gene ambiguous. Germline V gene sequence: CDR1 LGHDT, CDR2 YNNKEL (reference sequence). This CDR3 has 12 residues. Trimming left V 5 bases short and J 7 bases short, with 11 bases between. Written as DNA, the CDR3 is TGTGCCAGCAGCGGGATAGGGAGTGGCTACACCTTC. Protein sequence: CASSGIGSGYTF.